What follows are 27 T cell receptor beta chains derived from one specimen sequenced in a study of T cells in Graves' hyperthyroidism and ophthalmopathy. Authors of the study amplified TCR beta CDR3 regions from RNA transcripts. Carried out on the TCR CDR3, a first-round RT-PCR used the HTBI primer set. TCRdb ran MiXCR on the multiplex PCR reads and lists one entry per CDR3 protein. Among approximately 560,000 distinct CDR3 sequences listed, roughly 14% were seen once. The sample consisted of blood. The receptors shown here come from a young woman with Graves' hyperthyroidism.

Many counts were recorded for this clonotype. The DNA for the CDR3 is TGCAGTGGGACTAGCGGGATAGGAACAGATACGCAGTATTTT. It is translated as CSGTSGIGTDTQYF. This chain connects TRBV20-1 to TRBJ2-3, with 12 bases matching TRBD2. The CDR3 loop spans 14 amino acids. Trimming took 7 bases from V and 3 from J; bases not matched to a gene: 5. Germline CDR1 DFQATT, CDR2 SNEGSKA (reference sequence).

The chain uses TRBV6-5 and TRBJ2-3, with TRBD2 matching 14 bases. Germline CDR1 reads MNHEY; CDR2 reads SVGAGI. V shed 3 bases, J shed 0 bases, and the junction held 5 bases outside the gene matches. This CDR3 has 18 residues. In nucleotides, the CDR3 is TGTGCCAGCAGTTATGGGACTAGCGGGAGAGGGAGCACAGATACGCAGTATTTT. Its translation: CASSYGTSGRGSTDTQYF.

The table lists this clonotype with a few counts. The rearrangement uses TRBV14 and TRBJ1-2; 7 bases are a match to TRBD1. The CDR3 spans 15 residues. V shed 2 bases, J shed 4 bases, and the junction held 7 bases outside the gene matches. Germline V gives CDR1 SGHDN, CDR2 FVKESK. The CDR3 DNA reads TGTGCCAGCAGCCAAAGGACAGGAACTTTCTATGGCTACACCTTC. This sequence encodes CASSQRTGTFYGYTF. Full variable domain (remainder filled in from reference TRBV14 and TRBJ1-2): EAGVTQFPSHSVIEKGQTVTLRCDPISGHDNLYWYRRVMGKEIKFLLHFVKESKQDESGMPNNRFLAERTGGTYSTLKVQPAELEDSGVYFCASSQRTGTFYGYTFGSGTRLTVV.

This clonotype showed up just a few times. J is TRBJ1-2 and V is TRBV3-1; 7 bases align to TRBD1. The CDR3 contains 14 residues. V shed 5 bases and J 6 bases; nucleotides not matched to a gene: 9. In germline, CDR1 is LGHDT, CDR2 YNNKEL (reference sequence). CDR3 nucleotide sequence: TGTGCCAGCAGCTCCTCCGGGACAGCCGATGGCTACACCTTC. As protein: CASSSSGTADGYTF. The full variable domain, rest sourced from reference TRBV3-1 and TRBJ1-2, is DTAVSQTPKYLVTQMGNDKSIKCEQNLGHDTMYWYKQDSKKFLKIMFSYNNKELIINETVPNRFSPKSPDKAHLNLHINSLELGDSAVYFCASSSSGTADGYTFGSGTRLTVV.

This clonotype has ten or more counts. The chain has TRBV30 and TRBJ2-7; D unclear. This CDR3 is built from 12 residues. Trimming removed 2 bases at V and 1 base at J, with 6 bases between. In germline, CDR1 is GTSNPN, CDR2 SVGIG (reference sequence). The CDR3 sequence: CAWSPGSYEQYF. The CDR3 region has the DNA TGTGCCTGGAGTCCCGGGTCCTACGAGCAGTACTTC.

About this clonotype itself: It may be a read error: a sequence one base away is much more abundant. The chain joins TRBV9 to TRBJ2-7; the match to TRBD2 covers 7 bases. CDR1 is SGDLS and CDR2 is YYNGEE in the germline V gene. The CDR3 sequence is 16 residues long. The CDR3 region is CAGSPSSRRERPEQYF. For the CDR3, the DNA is TGTGCCGGCAGCCCTTCTAGTCGGCGGGAGCGCCCCGAGCAGTACTTC.

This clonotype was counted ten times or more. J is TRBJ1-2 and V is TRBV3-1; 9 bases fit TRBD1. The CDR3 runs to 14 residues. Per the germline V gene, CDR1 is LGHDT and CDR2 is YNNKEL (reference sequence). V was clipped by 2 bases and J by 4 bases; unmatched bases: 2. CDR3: CASSQPTGGYGYTF. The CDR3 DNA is TGTGCCAGCAGCCAACCGACAGGGGGCTATGGCTACACCTTC.

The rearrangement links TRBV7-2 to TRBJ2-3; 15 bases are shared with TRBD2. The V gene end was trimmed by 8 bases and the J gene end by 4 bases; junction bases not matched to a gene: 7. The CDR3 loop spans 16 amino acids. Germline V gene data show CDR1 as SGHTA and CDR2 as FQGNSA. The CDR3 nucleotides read TGTGCCAGCCACCCGGGACTAGCGGGAGGAGCAGATACGCAGTATTTT. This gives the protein CASHPGLAGGADTQYF.

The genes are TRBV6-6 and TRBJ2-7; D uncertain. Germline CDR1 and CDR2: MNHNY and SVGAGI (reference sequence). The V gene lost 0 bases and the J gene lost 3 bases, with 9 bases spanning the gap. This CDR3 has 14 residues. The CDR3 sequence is CASSYSDGDYEQYF. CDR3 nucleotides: TGTGCCAGCAGTTACTCGGACGGTGACTACGAGCAGTACTTC.

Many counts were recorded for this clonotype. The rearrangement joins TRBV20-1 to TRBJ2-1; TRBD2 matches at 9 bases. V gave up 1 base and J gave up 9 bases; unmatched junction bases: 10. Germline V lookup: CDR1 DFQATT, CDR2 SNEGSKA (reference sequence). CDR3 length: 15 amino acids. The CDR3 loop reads CSARGGLAGVSEQFF. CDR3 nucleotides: TGCAGTGCTAGAGGAGGATTAGCGGGAGTGAGTGAGCAGTTCTTC.

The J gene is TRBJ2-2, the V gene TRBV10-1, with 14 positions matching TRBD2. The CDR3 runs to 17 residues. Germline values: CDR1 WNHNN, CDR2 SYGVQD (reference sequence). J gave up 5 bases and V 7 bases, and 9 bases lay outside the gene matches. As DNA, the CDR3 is TGCGCCAGCAATTCGGGACTAGCGGGAGCGGTTACCGGGGAGCTGTTTTTT. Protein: CASNSGLAGAVTGELFF.

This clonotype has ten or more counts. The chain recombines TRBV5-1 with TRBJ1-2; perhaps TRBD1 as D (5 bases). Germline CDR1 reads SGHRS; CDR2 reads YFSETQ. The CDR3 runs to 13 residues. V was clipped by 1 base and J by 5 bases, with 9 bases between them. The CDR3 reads CASSLQGEYGYTF. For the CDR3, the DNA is TGCGCCAGCAGCTTGCAGGGCGAATATGGCTACACCTTC.

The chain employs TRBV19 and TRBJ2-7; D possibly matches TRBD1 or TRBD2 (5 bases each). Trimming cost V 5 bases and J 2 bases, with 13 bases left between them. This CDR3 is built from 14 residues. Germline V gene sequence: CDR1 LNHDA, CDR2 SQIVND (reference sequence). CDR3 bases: TGTGCCAGTAGTCCGGGTTGGGGGACCTACGAGCAGTACTTC. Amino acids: CASSPGWGTYEQYF.

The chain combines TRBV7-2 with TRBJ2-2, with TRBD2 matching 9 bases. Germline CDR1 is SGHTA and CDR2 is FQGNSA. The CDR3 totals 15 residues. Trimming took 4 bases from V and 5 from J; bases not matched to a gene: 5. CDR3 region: CASSYSGSWTGELFF. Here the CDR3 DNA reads TGTGCCAGCAGCTATAGCGGGAGTTGGACCGGGGAGCTGTTTTTT.

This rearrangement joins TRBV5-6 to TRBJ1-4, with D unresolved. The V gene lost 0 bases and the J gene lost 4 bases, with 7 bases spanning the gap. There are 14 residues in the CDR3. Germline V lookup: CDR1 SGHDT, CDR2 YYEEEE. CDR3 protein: CASSLGASNEKLFF. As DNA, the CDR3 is TGTGCCAGCAGCTTGGGGGCTAGTAATGAAAAACTGTTTTTT. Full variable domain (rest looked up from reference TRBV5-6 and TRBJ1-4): DAGVTQSPTHLIKTRGQQVTLRCSPKSGHDTVSWYQQALGQGPQFIFQYYEEEERQRGNFPDRFSGHQFPNYSSELNVNALLLGDSALYLCASSLGASNEKLFFGSGTQLSVL.

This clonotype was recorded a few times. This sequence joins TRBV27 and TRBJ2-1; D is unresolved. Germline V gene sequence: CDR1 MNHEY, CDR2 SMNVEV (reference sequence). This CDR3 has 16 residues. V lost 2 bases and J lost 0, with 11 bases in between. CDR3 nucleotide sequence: TGTGCCAGCAGTTTAGAAGTGCGGAGCTCCTACAATGAGCAGTTCTTC. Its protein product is CASSLEVRSSYNEQFF.

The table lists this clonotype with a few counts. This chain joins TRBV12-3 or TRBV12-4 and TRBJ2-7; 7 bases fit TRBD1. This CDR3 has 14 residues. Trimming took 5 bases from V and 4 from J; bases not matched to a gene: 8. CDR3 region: CASSPSRQGYEQYF. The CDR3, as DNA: TGTGCCAGCAGTCCGAGCCGACAGGGTTACGAGCAGTACTTC.

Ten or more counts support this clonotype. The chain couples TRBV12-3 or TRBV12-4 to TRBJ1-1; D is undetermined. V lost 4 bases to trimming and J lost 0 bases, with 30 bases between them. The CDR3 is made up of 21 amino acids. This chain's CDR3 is CASSSPGRAEEGLEMNTEAFF. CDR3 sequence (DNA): TGTGCCAGCAGTTCCCCAGGTAGGGCAGAGGAAGGACTTGAAATGAACACTGAAGCTTTCTTT.

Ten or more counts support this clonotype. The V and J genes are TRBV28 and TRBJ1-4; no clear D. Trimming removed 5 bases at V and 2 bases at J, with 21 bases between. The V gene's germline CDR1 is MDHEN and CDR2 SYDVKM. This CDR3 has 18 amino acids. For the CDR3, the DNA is TGTGCCAGCAGTAGGTGGACGGGAATAGGCGCCACTAATGAAAAACTGTTTTTT. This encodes CASSRWTGIGATNEKLFF.

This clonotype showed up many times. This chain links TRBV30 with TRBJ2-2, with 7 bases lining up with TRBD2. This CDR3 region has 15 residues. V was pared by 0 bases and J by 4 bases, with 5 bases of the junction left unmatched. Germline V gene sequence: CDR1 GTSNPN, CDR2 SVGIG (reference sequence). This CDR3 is CAWSVITGGTGELFF. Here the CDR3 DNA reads TGTGCCTGGAGTGTTATTACGGGAGGCACCGGGGAGCTGTTTTTT.

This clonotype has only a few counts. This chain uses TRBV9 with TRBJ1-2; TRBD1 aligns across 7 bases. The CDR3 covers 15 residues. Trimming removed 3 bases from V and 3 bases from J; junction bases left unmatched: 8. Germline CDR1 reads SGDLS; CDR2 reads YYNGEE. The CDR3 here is CASSEGTEDYYGYTF. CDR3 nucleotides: TGTGCCAGCAGCGAAGGGACAGAGGACTACTATGGCTACACCTTC.

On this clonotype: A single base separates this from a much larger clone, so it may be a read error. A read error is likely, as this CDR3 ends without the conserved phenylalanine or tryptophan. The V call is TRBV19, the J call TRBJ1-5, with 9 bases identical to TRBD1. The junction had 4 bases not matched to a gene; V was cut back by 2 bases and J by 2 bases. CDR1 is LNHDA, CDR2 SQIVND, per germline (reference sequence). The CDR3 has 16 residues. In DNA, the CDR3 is TGTGCCAGTAGTATACCGAGGACAGGGGGCAATCAGCCCCAGCATCTT. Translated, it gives CASSIPRTGGNQPQHL.

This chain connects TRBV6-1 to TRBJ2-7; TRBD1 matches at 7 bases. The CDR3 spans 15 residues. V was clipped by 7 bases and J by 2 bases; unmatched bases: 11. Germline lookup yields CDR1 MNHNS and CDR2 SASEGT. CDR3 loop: CASTKQGQGTYEQYF. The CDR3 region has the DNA TGTGCCAGCACTAAACAGGGGCAGGGTACCTACGAGCAGTACTTC.

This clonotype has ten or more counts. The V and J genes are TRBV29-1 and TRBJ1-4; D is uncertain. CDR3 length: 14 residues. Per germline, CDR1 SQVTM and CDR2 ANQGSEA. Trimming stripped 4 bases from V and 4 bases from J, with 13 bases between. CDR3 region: CSVGTSGGNEKLFF. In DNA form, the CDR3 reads TGCAGCGTTGGCACTTCCGGCGGTAATGAAAAACTGTTTTTT. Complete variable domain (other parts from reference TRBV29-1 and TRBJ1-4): SAVISQKPSRDICQRGTSLTIQCQVDSQVTMMFWYRQQPGQSLTLIATANQGSEATYESGFVIDKFPISRPNLTFSTLTVSNMSPEDSSIYLCSVGTSGGNEKLFFGSGTQLSVL.

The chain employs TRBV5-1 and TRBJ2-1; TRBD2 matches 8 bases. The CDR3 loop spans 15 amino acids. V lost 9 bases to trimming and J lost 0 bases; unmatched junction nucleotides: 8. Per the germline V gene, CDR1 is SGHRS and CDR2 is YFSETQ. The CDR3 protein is CATTRGGSSYNEQFF. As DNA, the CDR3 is TGCGCCACCACACGCGGGGGGAGCTCCTACAATGAGCAGTTCTTC.

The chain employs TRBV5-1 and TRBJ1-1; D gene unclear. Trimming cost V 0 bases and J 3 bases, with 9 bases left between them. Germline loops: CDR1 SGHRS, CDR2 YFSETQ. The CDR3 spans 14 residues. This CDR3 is CASSLELPHTEAFF. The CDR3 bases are TGCGCCAGCAGCTTGGAACTGCCCCACACTGAAGCTTTCTTT.

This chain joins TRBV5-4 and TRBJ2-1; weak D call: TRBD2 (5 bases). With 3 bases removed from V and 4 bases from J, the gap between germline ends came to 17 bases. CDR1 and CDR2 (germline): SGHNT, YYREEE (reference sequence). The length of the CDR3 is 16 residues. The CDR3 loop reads CASSSPGFERYNEQFF. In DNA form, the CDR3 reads TGTGCCAGCAGCTCGCCGGGATTCGAACGGTACAATGAGCAGTTCTTC.